This entry is about one T cell receptor (beta chain). V was cut by 7 bases and J by 5 bases, with 20 bases left in between. CDR3 size: 15 residues. The germline CDR1 and CDR2 sequences are MDHEN and SYDVKM. This record belongs to a study of cytomegalovirus exposure and HLA in healthy donors. Researchers ran the PCR with 60 Vbeta and 13 Jbeta primers. The repertoire was sequenced with immunoSEQ multiplex PCR; TCRdb's copy has only in-frame clones and lacks some. Altogether around 200,000 clones are present, approximately 86% being singletons, with the ten largest covering 0.31%. The sequence derives from a woman aged 30 to 39 in good health and CMV-seronegative. The sequenced sample consisted of PBMCs. The chain employs TRBV28 and TRBJ1-2, with D possibly being TRBD1 (5 bases). The CDR3 bases are TGTGCCAGCACAGGACATAACTTGCCGGCATATGGCTACACCTTC. This sequence encodes CASTGHNLPAYGYTF.